This T cell receptor (beta chain) was captured in a study of CD8 T cells in ankylosing spondylitis. Regarding the study as a whole: There was a TCR beta motif, made of several highly homologous variants, that appeared characteristic of ankylosing spondylitis blood. As reported, disease-linked clones showed significant enrichment in matched ankylosing spondylitis synovial fluid. Disease-linked clones were found to be CD8+ and relatively rare in peripheral blood. Some of these motif variants have turned up before, in reports on reactive arthritis synovial fluid and blood.

The V gene lost 0 bases and the J gene lost 10 bases, with 14 bases spanning the gap. Per germline, CDR1 SGDLS and CDR2 YYNGEE. This CDR3 contains 14 residues. The table lists this clonotype with many counts. What it binds is unknown. One entry per CDR3 protein results from TCRdb running MiXCR on the 5' RACE reads. The sample gives roughly 42,000 distinct CDR3 sequences, less than 3% of which show up once; approximately 4.5% is in the top ten. The sequence was collected from a male donor with ankylosing spondylitis or in good health (not recorded which). Sequences were obtained from blood, either unsorted or a sorted T cell fraction (not recorded which). This chain links TRBV9 with TRBJ2-1; no reliable D call. CDR3 loop: CASSVDVSPREQFF. CDR3 sequence (DNA): TGTGCCAGCAGCGTAGATGTCTCCCCCAGGGAGCAGTTCTTC.